The 32 T cell receptor beta chains in this list originate from one sample, sequenced in a study of shared clonotypes between healthy human individuals. The protocol was immunoSEQ multiplex PCR, while the TCRdb copy is restricted to in-frame clones and leaves out a portion. The sample yields around 1.5 million clones, 95% to 99% seen once. Sequenced sample: naive CD4+ T cells sorted from blood. The subset: CD45RA+ positively selected. The receptors were gathered from a man in his thirties or forties in good health.

The chain joins TRBV11-2 to TRBJ2-1, with TRBD2 matching over 8 bases. From germline, CDR1 is SGHAT and CDR2 FQNNGV. Unmatched junction bases numbered 6, after V lost 2 bases and J lost 6 bases. This CDR3 is built from 15 residues. The DNA for the CDR3 is TGTGCCAGCAGCTTAAGCGGGAGTGCCAGCAATGAGCAGTTCTTC. Residues: CASSLSGSASNEQFF. Based on the CDR3 plus reference TRBV11-2 and TRBJ2-1, the full variable domain is EAGVAQSPRYKIIEKRQSVAFWCNPISGHATLYWYQQILGQGPKLLIQFQNNGVVDDSQLPKDRFSAERLKGVDSTLKIQPAKLEDSAVYLCASSLSGSASNEQFFGPGTRLTVL.

The genes are TRBV7-9 and TRBJ2-7; 10 bases are shared with TRBD1. V dropped 6 bases and J dropped 2; count of bases not matched to a gene: 4. Germline CDR1 reads SEHNR; CDR2 reads FQNEAQ (reference sequence). The CDR3 extends over 14 amino acids. DNA of the CDR3: TGTGCCAGCAGTCGGACAGGGGGACCCTACGAGCAGTACTTC. The encoded protein is CASSRTGGPYEQYF.

The genes are TRBV4-3 and TRBJ2-1; D gene uncertain. In germline, CDR1 is LGHNA, CDR2 YSLEER. Trimming left V 0 bases short and J 11 bases short, with 11 bases between. CDR3 size: 13 residues. CDR3 protein: CASSQEWAGQQFF. The CDR3 coding sequence is TGCGCCAGCAGCCAAGAATGGGCCGGACAGCAGTTCTTC.

This clone appeared once. DNA for the CDR3: TGCGCCAGCAGCCTACAGGGGGCCCAAGGCACCGGGGAGCTGTTTTTT. This encodes CASSLQGAQGTGELFF. This chain links TRBV5-1 with TRBJ2-2, with 9 bases lining up with TRBD1. The CDR3 contains 16 residues. V shed 4 bases and J 4 bases; nucleotides not matched to a gene: 8. Germline lookup yields CDR1 SGHRS and CDR2 YFSETQ.

The chain recombines TRBV18 with TRBJ2-7; D is uncertain. Trimming cost V 4 bases and J 3 bases, with 7 bases left between them. Per germline, CDR1 KGHSH and CDR2 LQKENI. This CDR3 region has 12 residues. Written as DNA, the CDR3 is TGTGCCAGCTCACGGGCCGGCTACGAGCAGTACTTC. Residues: CASSRAGYEQYF.

The V call is TRBV10-3, the J call TRBJ2-1; possibly TRBD1 for D (6 bases). There are 13 residues in the CDR3. V shed 0 bases and J shed 10 bases, with 10 bases lying between them. Germline CDR1 reads ENHRY; CDR2 reads SYGVKD. The chain's CDR3 is CAISESRTEEQFF. CDR3 nucleotide sequence: TGTGCCATCAGTGAGTCTAGGACAGAGGAGCAGTTCTTC.

The chain employs TRBV7-8 and TRBJ2-1, with a possible D match to TRBD2 (5 bases). With 3 bases removed from V and 7 bases from J, the gap between germline ends came to 10 bases. This CDR3 spans 13 amino acids. Germline V gene lookup returns CDR1 SGHVS and CDR2 FQNEAQ. The CDR3 sequence: CASSLDRGNEQFF. The CDR3 DNA follows: TGTGCCAGCAGCTTGGATCGAGGGAATGAGCAGTTCTTC.

The gene calls are TRBV30 and TRBJ2-7; tentatively, D is TRBD2 (5 bases). This CDR3 region has 11 residues. From germline, CDR1 is GTSNPN and CDR2 SVGIG (reference sequence). The V gene lost 4 bases and the J gene lost 5 bases, with 9 bases spanning the gap. DNA of the CDR3: TGTGCCTGGAAGCGGCAAGACGAGCAGTACTTC. As protein: CAWKRQDEQYF.

The J gene is TRBJ2-7, the V gene TRBV4-3; D uncertain. V gave up 1 base and J gave up 7 bases, with 11 bases separating them. CDR3 length: 13 residues. Germline V lookup: CDR1 LGHNA, CDR2 YSLEER. The CDR3 nucleotides are TGCGCCAGCAGCCAAGTGTTGGGCTGGGAGCAGTACTTC. Translation: CASSQVLGWEQYF.

This chain uses TRBV14 with TRBJ1-4; 11 nucleotides match TRBD1. This CDR3 is built from 18 residues. Trimming at V came to 4 bases and at J to 6 bases, leaving 13 bases not matched to a gene. Germline-derived CDR1 and CDR2 are SGHDN and FVKESK. CDR3 nucleotide sequence: TGTGCCAGCAGCCCCCGGACAGGGGGCTTCGTCCGGGATGAAAAACTGTTTTTT. Translation gives CASSPRTGGFVRDEKLFF.

V is TRBV5-4 and J is TRBJ1-1; a weak D match, TRBD1 (5 bases). The CDR3 sequence is 15 residues long. The germline gives CDR1 SGHNT, CDR2 YYREEE (reference sequence). Deletions cut 2 bases from V and 1 base from J, with 12 bases between. The CDR3 loop is CASSFLDRPNTEAFF. The CDR3 DNA is TGTGCCAGCAGCTTCCTCGACAGACCGAACACTGAAGCTTTCTTT.

The genes are TRBV5-4 and TRBJ2-3; 7 bases fit TRBD1. Germline V CDR1 and CDR2: SGHNT, YYREEE (reference sequence). There are 16 residues in the CDR3. V dropped 3 bases and J dropped 3; count of bases not matched to a gene: 10. For the CDR3, the DNA is TGTGCCAGCAGCTCGCCCAGACAGGGCCTAACAGATACGCAGTATTTT. It encodes CASSSPRQGLTDTQYF. The variable domain in full, completed from reference TRBV5-4 and TRBJ2-3, reads ETGVTQSPTHLIKTRGQQVTLRCSSQSGHNTVSWYQQALGQGPQFIFQYYREEENGRGNFPPRFSGLQFPNYSSELNVNALELDDSALYLCASSSPRQGLTDTQYFGPGTRLTVL.

The rearrangement links TRBV6-6 to TRBJ1-5; D gene ambiguous. The length of the CDR3 is 13 residues. Germline V gene lookup returns CDR1 MNHNY and CDR2 SVGAGI (reference sequence). The V and J ends lost 2 bases and 0 bases respectively, with 2 bases between them. The CDR3 DNA reads TGTGCCAGCAGTTACCGTAGCAATCAGCCCCAGCATTTT. Translation gives CASSYRSNQPQHF.

The chain combines TRBV5-1 with TRBJ2-3; 12 bases map to TRBD2. The germline V gene encodes CDR1 SGHRS and CDR2 YFSETQ. The ends lost 1 base at V and 5 bases at J; junction bases unmatched: 5. The CDR3 has 16 residues. This CDR3 reads CASSLLASGREDTQYF. For the CDR3, the DNA is TGCGCCAGCAGCTTGTTGGCTAGCGGGAGGGAAGATACGCAGTATTTT.

This clone was seen once. The chain joins TRBV28 to TRBJ2-7; D is perhaps TRBD2 (6 bases). Germline CDR1 MDHEN, CDR2 SYDVKM. Trimming cost V 7 bases and J 0 bases, with 13 bases left between them. This CDR3 comprises 14 residues. CDR3 amino acids: CASTVSGSSYEQYF. The CDR3 coding sequence is TGTGCCAGCACGGTTTCCGGGAGCTCCTACGAGCAGTACTTC.

V and J are TRBV5-1 and TRBJ2-3, with no clear D. Between the trimmed V and J ends, which lost 0 bases and 1 base, there was a span of 6 bases. The CDR3 extends over 14 amino acids. Germline V gives CDR1 SGHRS, CDR2 YFSETQ. The CDR3 reads CASSLVSRTDTQYF. CDR3 coding DNA: TGCGCCAGCAGCTTGGTGTCTCGCACAGATACGCAGTATTTT.

The chain has TRBV28 and TRBJ2-7; unclear D gene. Trimming stripped 6 bases from V and 2 bases from J, with 17 bases between. In germline, CDR1 is MDHEN, CDR2 SYDVKM. CDR3 size: 15 residues. The CDR3 DNA reads TGTGCCAGCAGCCCCCCCAATAGGCGGACCTACGAGCAGTACTTC. It specifies CASSPPNRRTYEQYF. Drawing the rest from reference TRBV28 and TRBJ2-7, the complete variable domain is DVKVTQSSRYLVKRTGEKVFLECVQDMDHENMFWYRQDPGLGLRLIYFSYDVKMKEKGDIPEGYSVSREKKERFSLILESASTNQTSMYLCASSPPNRRTYEQYFGPGTRLTVT.

The chain uses TRBV14 and TRBJ1-1, with D possibly TRBD1 on 5 matching bases. CDR3 length equals 16 residues. Trimming removed 1 base from V and 4 bases from J, with 16 bases in between. Per germline, CDR1 SGHDN and CDR2 FVKESK. CDR3 sequence: CASSQVRGPGGTEAFF. DNA for the CDR3: TGTGCCAGCAGCCAAGTTAGGGGCCCGGGGGGCACTGAAGCTTTCTTT.

A single count supports this clone. The chain carries TRBV5-6 and TRBJ1-1, with 11 positions matching TRBD1. The germline V gene encodes CDR1 SGHDT and CDR2 YYEEEE. The junction had 1 base not matched to a gene; V was cut back by 3 bases and J by 6 bases. The CDR3 sequence is 13 residues long. In nucleotides, the CDR3 is TGTGCCAGCAGCTGGGGACAGGGGGCTGAAGCTTTCTTT. As protein: CASSWGQGAEAFF.

V gene TRBV5-5 combines with J gene TRBJ1-5, with TRBD1 matching over 8 bases. Per germline, CDR1 SGHKS and CDR2 YYEKEE (reference sequence). V lost 4 bases to trimming and J lost 8 bases; unmatched junction nucleotides: 8. The CDR3 has 14 amino acids. CDR3 nucleotides: TGTGCCAGCAGCCGGACAGGGCGCGGCGAGCCCCAGCATTTT. It translates to CASSRTGRGEPQHF.

The V call is TRBV6-1, the J call TRBJ1-2; no clear D gene. CDR1 and CDR2 from the germline V gene are MNHNS and SASEGT. This CDR3 is built from 13 residues. Trimming took off 4 bases at V and 7 bases at J, with 13 bases between the two ends. CDR3 sequence reads: CASSGGIVAGYTF. CDR3 sequence (DNA): TGTGCCAGCAGTGGTGGGATTGTGGCTGGCTACACCTTC.

The chain uses TRBV6-5 and TRBJ2-1; maybe TRBD2 (6 bases). Trimming took 5 bases from V and 7 from J, leaving 18 bases between them. Per the germline V gene, CDR1 is MNHEY and CDR2 is SVGAGI. There are 15 residues in the CDR3. CDR3 sequence: CASSNAGGMVNEQFF. CDR3 nucleotide sequence: TGTGCCAGCAGTAACGCAGGAGGGATGGTTAATGAGCAGTTCTTC.

The V call is TRBV5-5, the J call TRBJ2-1, with D perhaps being TRBD1 or TRBD2 (5 bases each). V lost 6 bases to trimming and J lost 5 bases, with 15 bases between them. The CDR3 contains 14 residues. CDR1 is SGHKS and CDR2 is YYEKEE in the germline V gene (reference sequence). DNA for the CDR3: TGTGCCAGCATTCGTGGTGGGGGTGACAATGAGCAGTTCTTC. As protein: CASIRGGGDNEQFF.

The CDR3: CASSSGDGDYGYTF. As DNA, the CDR3 is TGCGCCAGCAGCTCAGGGGACGGCGACTATGGCTACACCTTC. This sequence joins TRBV5-1 and TRBJ1-2, with a possible D match to TRBD1 (6 bases). Per the germline V gene, CDR1 is SGHRS and CDR2 is YFSETQ. The CDR3 contains 14 residues. The V end was cut by 3 bases, the J end by 3 bases, with 12 bases between.

The V call is TRBV28, the J call TRBJ2-1; tentatively, D is TRBD1 or TRBD2 (5 bases each). Trimming took 7 bases from V and 8 from J, leaving 12 bases between them. The CDR3 totals 12 residues. Germline CDR1 is MDHEN and CDR2 is SYDVKM. CDR3 sequence: CASTGTRDEQFF. In DNA form, the CDR3 reads TGTGCCAGCACCGGGACGAGGGATGAGCAGTTCTTC. The whole variable domain, filled in from reference TRBV28 and TRBJ2-1, reads DVKVTQSSRYLVKRTGEKVFLECVQDMDHENMFWYRQDPGLGLRLIYFSYDVKMKEKGDIPEGYSVSREKKERFSLILESASTNQTSMYLCASTGTRDEQFFGPGTRLTVL.

Points on this clone: Distinct nucleotide sequences in the sample also encode this CDR3. The chain is built from TRBV7-2 and TRBJ2-3; D unclear. Germline assignment: CDR1 SGHTA and CDR2 FQGNSA. Trimming stripped 2 bases from V and 0 bases from J, with 6 bases between. There are 14 residues in the CDR3. CDR3 protein: CASSLISSTDTQYF. In nucleotides, the CDR3 is TGTGCCAGCAGCTTAATTAGTAGCACAGATACGCAGTATTTT.

Only one count was recorded for this clone. This rearrangement joins TRBV29-1 to TRBJ2-1; weak D call: TRBD1 (6 bases). With 6 bases removed from V and 1 base from J, the gap between germline ends came to 19 bases. CDR1 and CDR2 from the germline V gene are SQVTM and ANQGSEA. This CDR3 has 16 residues. CDR3 sequence reads: CSVVVTGKTSYNEQFF. CDR3 nucleotides: TGCAGCGTGGTGGTAACAGGGAAAACATCCTACAATGAGCAGTTCTTC.

About this clone: Other DNA sequences within the sample encode an identical CDR3. V is TRBV7-9 and J is TRBJ2-1, with D hard to call. Looked up from germline, CDR1 is SEHNR and CDR2 is FQNEAQ (reference sequence). With 1 base removed from V and 8 bases from J, the gap between germline ends came to 3 bases. The CDR3 is 11 amino acids. CDR3 bases: TGTGCCAGCAGCTTAGTGGATGAGCAGTTCTTC. The encoded protein is CASSLVDEQFF.

The CDR3 coding sequence is TGTGCCAGCAGCTTAGGACGGCACACCGGGGAGCTGTTTTTT. This gives the protein CASSLGRHTGELFF. This chain links TRBV7-3 with TRBJ2-2, with no clear D. V dropped 2 bases and J dropped 3 bases, with 7 bases sitting between them. This CDR3 is 14 amino acids long. Germline V gene data show CDR1 as SGHTA and CDR2 as FQGTGA. The variable domain in full, with the rest retrieved from reference TRBV7-3 and TRBJ2-2, is GAGVSQTPSNKVTEKGKYVELRCDPISGHTALYWYRQSLGQGPEFLIYFQGTGAADDSGLPNDRFFAVRPEGSVSTLKIQRTERGDSAVYLCASSLGRHTGELFFGEGSRLTVL.

As for this clone: A junction boundary mismatches the germline segment, possibly from a read error. The chain uses TRBV30 and TRBJ2-1; D gene ambiguous. The CDR3 sequence is 10 residues long. The germline CDR1 and CDR2 sequences are GTSNPN and SVGIG (reference sequence). Here the CDR3 DNA reads TGTGCCTGGGGACCCCCTTCCGTGATCTTC. The encoded protein is CAWGPPSVIF.

The J gene is TRBJ1-3, the V gene TRBV4-1, with unresolved D. The CDR3 runs to 14 residues. The V gene lost 3 bases and the J gene lost 4 bases, with 10 bases spanning the gap. Germline V lookup: CDR1 MGHRA, CDR2 YSYEKL. CDR3 DNA: TGCGCCAGCAGCCAGGTCCGTGGAGGAAACACCATATATTTT. It translates to CASSQVRGGNTIYF.

The V gene is TRBV19, the J gene TRBJ2-7; a possible D gene is TRBD2 (5 bases). Germline CDR1 is LNHDA and CDR2 is SQIVND (reference sequence). Trimming removed 0 bases at V and 2 bases at J, with 11 bases between. CDR3 length equals 15 residues. For the CDR3, the DNA is TGTGCCAGTAGTATAGACCCCAGCGGACCCTACGAGCAGTACTTC. Encoded protein: CASSIDPSGPYEQYF.